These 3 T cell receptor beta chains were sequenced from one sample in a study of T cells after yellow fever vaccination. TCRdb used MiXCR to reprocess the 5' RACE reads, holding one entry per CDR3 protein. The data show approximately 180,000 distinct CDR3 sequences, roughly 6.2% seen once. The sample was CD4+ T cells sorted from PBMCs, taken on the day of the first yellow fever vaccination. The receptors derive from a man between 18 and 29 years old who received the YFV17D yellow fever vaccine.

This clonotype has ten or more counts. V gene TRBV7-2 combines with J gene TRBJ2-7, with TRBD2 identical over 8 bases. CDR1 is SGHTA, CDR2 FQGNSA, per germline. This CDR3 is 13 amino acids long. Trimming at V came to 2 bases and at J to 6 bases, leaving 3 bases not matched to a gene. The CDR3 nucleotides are TGTGCCAGCAGCTTAAGCGGGGGCTTCGAGCAGTACGTC. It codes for CASSLSGGFEQYV.

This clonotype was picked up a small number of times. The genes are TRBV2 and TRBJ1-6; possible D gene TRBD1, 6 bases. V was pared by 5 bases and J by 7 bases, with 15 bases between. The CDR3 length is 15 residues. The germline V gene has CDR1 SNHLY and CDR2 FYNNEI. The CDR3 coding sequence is TGTGCCAGCAGTATGGGACTGCAGGGGAATTCACCCCTCCACTTT. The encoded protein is CASSMGLQGNSPLHF.

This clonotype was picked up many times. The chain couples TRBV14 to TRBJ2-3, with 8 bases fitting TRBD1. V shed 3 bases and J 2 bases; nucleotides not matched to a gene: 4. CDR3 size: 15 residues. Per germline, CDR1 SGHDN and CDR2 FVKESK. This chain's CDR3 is CASSQTGATTDTQYF. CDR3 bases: TGTGCCAGCAGCCAGACAGGGGCCACCACAGATACGCAGTATTTT.